This TCR beta chain was observed in a study of OX40 agonist ivuxolimab in advanced cancers. Study summary: Among those enrolled, mean age was about 63 years (range roughly 23 to 90) and over 70% were male.

The CDR3 is made up of 16 amino acids. V lost 2 bases, J lost 5 bases, and 17 bases lay in between. Germline V gene data show CDR1 as LNHDA and CDR2 as SQIVND (reference sequence). No patient had autoimmune disease or received systemic immunosuppression. The method was immunoSEQ multiplex PCR; TCRdb's version includes in-frame clones alone and lacks a portion of them. The sample records tens of thousands of clones, 75% to 90% being singletons. The clonotype comes from an adult with an advanced solid tumor such as melanoma, head and neck, liver or kidney cancer. The material sequenced was CD4+ or CD8+ T cells sorted from blood, taken in a trial of the OX40 agonist ivuxolimab. The genes are TRBV19 and TRBJ2-3; D may correspond to TRBD1 or TRBD2 (5 bases each). The CDR3 nucleotides are TGTGCCAGTAGTATACGGTATTCGGGGCAGGAAGATACGCAGTATTTT. Its translation is CASSIRYSGQEDTQYF.